These 14 T cell receptor beta chains were sequenced from one sample in a study of post-analysis software for immune sequencing data. General study points: Patients had higher frequencies than controls of a few TRBV segments, including TRBV5-6, TRBV5-1 and TRBV20-1.

These receptors' targets are unknown. TCR beta cDNA libraries had unique molecular identifiers. Via MiXCR, TCRdb re-called the PCR reads, giving one row per CDR3 protein. Of around 710,000 distinct CDR3 sequences in the sample, under 60% were seen once. Sequencing input: blood. The receptors shown here come from a girl aged 5 to 17 with multiple sclerosis.

The chain has TRBV5-1 and TRBJ2-5; no clear D. Per germline, CDR1 SGHRS and CDR2 YFSETQ. V gave up 2 bases and J gave up 2 bases, with 7 bases separating them. This CDR3 has 13 amino acids. The CDR3: CASSFGIQETQYF. In nucleotides, the CDR3 is TGCGCCAGCAGCTTCGGTATACAAGAGACCCAGTACTTC.

V is TRBV29-1 and J is TRBJ2-1; D not resolved. Trimming pared 8 bases from V and 7 bases from J, leaving 24 bases between. CDR1 and CDR2 (germline): SQVTM, ANQGSEA. The CDR3 contains 15 residues. The CDR3 reads CSIALKLGYHNEQFF. The CDR3 nucleotides are TGCAGCATTGCCTTAAAGCTAGGATATCATAATGAGCAGTTCTTC.

This clonotype was counted only a few times. The chain links TRBV3-1 to TRBJ1-1; perhaps TRBD1 as D (5 bases). In germline, CDR1 is LGHDT, CDR2 YNNKEL (reference sequence). Trimming removed 6 bases at V and 1 base at J, with 15 bases between. The CDR3 extends over 15 amino acids. In DNA form, the CDR3 reads TGTGCCAGCAGTCTCTTGGGCGGGGCGAACACTGAAGCTTTCTTT. Its protein is CASSLLGGANTEAFF.

V is TRBV4-1 and J is TRBJ1-2; 8 positions match TRBD1. This CDR3 region has 17 residues. Germline V gives CDR1 MGHRA, CDR2 YSYEKL. Trimming took 0 bases from V and 5 from J; bases not matched to a gene: 11. CDR3 in amino acids: CASSQDKVWDRQYGYTF. The CDR3 coding sequence is TGCGCCAGCAGCCAAGATAAAGTGTGGGACAGGCAATATGGCTACACCTTC.

This clonotype came up once. V is TRBV7-2 and J is TRBJ1-5; tentative D call: TRBD1 (5 bases). From germline, CDR1 is SGHTA and CDR2 FQGNSA. The CDR3 contains 15 residues. V lost 5 bases and J lost 0, with 11 bases in between. In DNA form, the CDR3 reads TGTGCCAGCAGCCCCCGGGGGGGTAGCAATCAGCCCCAGCATTTT. Translating it yields CASSPRGGSNQPQHF.

The CDR3 is CASSLEVETQYF. In DNA form, the CDR3 reads TGTGCCAGCAGCTTAGAGGTAGAGACCCAGTACTTC. The genes are TRBV7-2 and TRBJ2-7; D unresolved. The end of the DNA aligns better with TRBJ2-5, so the J call may be wrong. Germline V gives CDR1 SGHTA, CDR2 FQGNSA. The CDR3 extends over 12 amino acids.

The chain is built from TRBV15 and TRBJ2-5, with D possibly being TRBD1 (5 bases). The germline CDR1 and CDR2 sequences are LNHNV and YYDKDF (reference sequence). The CDR3 consists of 15 residues. V was pared by 9 bases and J by 1 base, with 18 bases between. CDR3 sequence (DNA): TGTGCCACAAGGAGAGATGCAGGGCTCCAAGAGACCCAGTACTTC. Translated: CATRRDAGLQETQYF. Full variable domain (remainder filled in from reference TRBV15 and TRBJ2-5): DAMVIQNPRYQVTQFGKPVTLSCSQTLNHNVMYWYQQKSSQAPKLLFHYYDKDFNNEADTPDNFQSRRPNTSFCFLDIRSPGLGDTAMYLCATRRDAGLQETQYFGPGTRLLVL.

This clonotype was picked up a small number of times. This rearrangement joins TRBV6-1 to TRBJ2-1; tentatively, D is TRBD1 (5 bases). This CDR3 contains 14 residues. Trimming shortened V by 1 base and J by 8 bases, and 12 bases separated the two germline ends. Germline V CDR1 and CDR2: MNHNS, SASEGT. The CDR3 region is CASSEEDRRDEQFF. The CDR3 DNA follows: TGTGCCAGCAGTGAAGAAGACCGCAGGGATGAGCAGTTCTTC.

The CDR3 spells CASSSTRLAGVGEQYF. DNA for the CDR3: TGTGCCAGCAGTTCTACCAGACTAGCGGGAGTGGGAGAGCAGTACTTC. This chain uses TRBV28 with TRBJ2-7, with TRBD2 identical over 12 bases. Germline lookup yields CDR1 MDHEN and CDR2 SYDVKM. Trimming removed 4 bases from V and 7 bases from J; junction bases left unmatched: 11. The CDR3 has 16 residues.

The sample holds a few counts of this clonotype. The chain employs TRBV24-1 and TRBJ2-1; D is uncertain. Germline values: CDR1 KGHDR, CDR2 SFDVKD. CDR3 length: 11 amino acids. V was trimmed by 9 bases and J by 8 bases, leaving 10 bases between them. CDR3 amino acids: CATGWRDEQFF. The CDR3 region has the DNA TGTGCCACCGGTTGGCGCGATGAGCAGTTCTTC.

This chain connects TRBV25-1 to TRBJ2-5; D gene uncertain. CDR3 length: 15 amino acids. Looked up from germline, CDR1 is MGHDK and CDR2 is SYGVNS. Trimming took 3 bases from V and 5 from J, leaving 16 bases between them. The CDR3 DNA reads as TGTGCCAGCAGTGATAATAAGGAAGCCAGGGAGACCCAGTACTTC. Its translation is CASSDNKEARETQYF.

This clonotype came up once. The rearrangement joins TRBV28 to TRBJ2-5; D possibly uses TRBD1 or TRBD2 (5 bases each). The germline gives CDR1 MDHEN, CDR2 SYDVKM. The CDR3 spans 17 residues. V was cut by 5 bases and J by 0 bases, with 19 bases left in between. The CDR3 loop reads CASSPLGRAWYQETQYF. DNA of the CDR3: TGTGCCAGCAGTCCCCTGGGGCGGGCGTGGTACCAAGAGACCCAGTACTTC.

The chain couples TRBV6-2 or TRBV6-3 to TRBJ2-4; 8 bases map to TRBD1. The J call may be mistaken, given a closer DNA end match to TRBJ2-7. This CDR3 has 14 residues. The germline gives CDR1 MNHEY, CDR2 SVGEGT. The DNA of the CDR3 is TGTGCCAGCAGGGGAACGACAGGGGCCTACGAGCAGTACTTC. As protein: CASRGTTGAYEQYF.

This clonotype came up a few times. The rearrangement links TRBV27 to TRBJ2-7; 13 bases map to TRBD2. Germline V gene data show CDR1 as MNHEY and CDR2 as SMNVEV (reference sequence). The CDR3 extends over 16 amino acids. With V trimmed by 5 bases and J by 5 bases, 9 bases remained unmatched. The CDR3 reads CASSPKTSGRRDEQYF. CDR3 nucleotide sequence: TGTGCCAGCAGTCCGAAGACTAGCGGGAGGAGAGACGAGCAGTACTTC.